The TCR beta chain under discussion was sequenced for a study of blood T cell repertoires in COVID-19. At the level of the study: PBMCs, B-cell-depleted T cells, or T cells provided the cDNA or gDNA that made up the material.

Under the authors' procedure: Amplifying reference gene primers gave estimates of nucleated cell counts. Sequencing was performed with immunoSEQ multiplex PCR; in TCRdb, only in-frame clones are kept and a portion is missing. From that table come the V and J calls and clone size; the DNA was used to work out D and trimming. The sample holds roughly 200,000 clones; 75% to 85% are singletons and the top ten take around a tenth. This CDR3 is built from 14 residues. Germline lookup yields CDR1 GTSNPN and CDR2 SVGIG (reference sequence). The J segment lost 4 bases and the V segment lost 1 base, leaving 6 bases of the junction unmatched. Assignment of participants to cohorts was predicated upon participant-reported clinical history. Two consecutive negative NP/OP PCR tests, clearance, or resolved symptoms defined Cohort 3 recovery.

Sequencing used PBMCs or T cells enriched from blood (not recorded which). This sequence originates from a middle-aged man who had recovered from COVID-19. V and J are TRBV30 and TRBJ2-5; 7 bases are a match to TRBD2. The CDR3 protein is CAWSGGGHIETQYF. CDR3 nucleotide sequence: TGTGCCTGGAGTGGGGGAGGGCATATAGAGACCCAGTACTTC. The full variable domain, its missing parts supplied by reference TRBV30 and TRBJ2-5, is SQTIHQWPATLVQPVGSPLSLECTVEGTSNPNLYWYRQAAGRGLQLLFYSVGIGQISSEVPQNLSASRPQDRQFILSSKKLLLSDSGFYLCAWSGGGHIETQYFGPGTRLLVL.